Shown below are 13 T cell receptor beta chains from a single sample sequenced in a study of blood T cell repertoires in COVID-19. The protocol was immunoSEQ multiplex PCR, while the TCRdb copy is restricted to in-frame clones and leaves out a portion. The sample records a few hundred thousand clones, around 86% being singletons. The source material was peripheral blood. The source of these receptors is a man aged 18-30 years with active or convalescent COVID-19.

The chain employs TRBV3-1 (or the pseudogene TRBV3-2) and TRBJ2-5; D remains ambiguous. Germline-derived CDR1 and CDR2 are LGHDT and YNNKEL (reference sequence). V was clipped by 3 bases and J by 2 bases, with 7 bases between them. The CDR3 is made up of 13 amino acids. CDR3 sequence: CASSQIAQETQYF. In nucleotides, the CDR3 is TGTGCCAGCAGCCAGATTGCGCAAGAGACCCAGTACTTC.

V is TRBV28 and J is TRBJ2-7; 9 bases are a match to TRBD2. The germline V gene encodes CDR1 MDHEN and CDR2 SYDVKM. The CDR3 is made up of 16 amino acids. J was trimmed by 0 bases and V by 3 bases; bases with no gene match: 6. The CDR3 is CASSFSLAGLSYEQYF. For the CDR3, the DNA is TGTGCCAGCAGTTTTTCACTAGCGGGTCTCTCCTACGAGCAGTACTTC.

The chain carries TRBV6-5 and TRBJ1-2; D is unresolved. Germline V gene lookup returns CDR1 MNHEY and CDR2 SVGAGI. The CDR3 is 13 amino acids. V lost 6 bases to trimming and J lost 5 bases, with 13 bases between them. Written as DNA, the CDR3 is TGTGCCAGCAGCCTGACTGACGGGTATGGCTACACCTTC. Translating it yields CASSLTDGYGYTF.

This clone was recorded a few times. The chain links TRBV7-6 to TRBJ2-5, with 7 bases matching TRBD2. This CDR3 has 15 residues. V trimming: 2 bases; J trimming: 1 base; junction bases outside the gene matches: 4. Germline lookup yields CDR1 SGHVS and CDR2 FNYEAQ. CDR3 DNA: TGTGCCAGCAGCTTATTCTCGGGGGGCCAAGAGACCCAGTACTTC. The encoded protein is CASSLFSGGQETQYF.

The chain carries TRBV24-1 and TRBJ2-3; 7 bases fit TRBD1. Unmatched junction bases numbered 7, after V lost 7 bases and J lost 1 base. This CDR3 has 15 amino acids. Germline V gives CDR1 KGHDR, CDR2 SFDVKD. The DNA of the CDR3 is TGTGCCACCAGAGACAGGGATGGAGGCACAGATACGCAGTATTTT. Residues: CATRDRDGGTDTQYF.

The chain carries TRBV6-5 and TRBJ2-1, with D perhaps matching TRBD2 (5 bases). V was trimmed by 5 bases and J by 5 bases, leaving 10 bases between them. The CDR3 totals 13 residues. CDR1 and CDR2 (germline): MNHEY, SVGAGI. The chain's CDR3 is CASSPGFNNEQFF. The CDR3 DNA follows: TGTGCCAGCAGTCCGGGGTTTAACAATGAGCAGTTCTTC.

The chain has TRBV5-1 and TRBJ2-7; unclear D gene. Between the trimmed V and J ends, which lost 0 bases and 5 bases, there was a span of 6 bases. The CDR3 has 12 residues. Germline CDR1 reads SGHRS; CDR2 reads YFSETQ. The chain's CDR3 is CASSLERDEQYF. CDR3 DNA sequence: TGCGCCAGCAGCTTGGAACGCGACGAGCAGTACTTC.

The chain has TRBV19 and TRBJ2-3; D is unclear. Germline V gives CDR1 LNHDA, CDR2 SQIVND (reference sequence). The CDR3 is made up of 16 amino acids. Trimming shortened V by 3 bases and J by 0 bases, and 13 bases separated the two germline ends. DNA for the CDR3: TGTGCCAGTAGTATTCGAAGACACTCTAGCACAGATACGCAGTATTTT. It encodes CASSIRRHSSTDTQYF.

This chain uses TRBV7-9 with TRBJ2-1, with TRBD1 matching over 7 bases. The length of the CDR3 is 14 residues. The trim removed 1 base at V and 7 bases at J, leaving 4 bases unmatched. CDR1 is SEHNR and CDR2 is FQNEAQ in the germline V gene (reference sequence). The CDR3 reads CASSLDRTGNEQFF. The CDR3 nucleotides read TGTGCCAGCAGCTTAGATCGGACAGGTAATGAGCAGTTCTTC.

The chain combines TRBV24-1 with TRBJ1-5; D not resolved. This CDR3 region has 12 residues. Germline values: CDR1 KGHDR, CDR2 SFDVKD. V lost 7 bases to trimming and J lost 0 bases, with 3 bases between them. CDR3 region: CATSSSNQPQHF. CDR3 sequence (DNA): TGTGCCACCAGCAGTAGCAATCAGCCCCAGCATTTT.

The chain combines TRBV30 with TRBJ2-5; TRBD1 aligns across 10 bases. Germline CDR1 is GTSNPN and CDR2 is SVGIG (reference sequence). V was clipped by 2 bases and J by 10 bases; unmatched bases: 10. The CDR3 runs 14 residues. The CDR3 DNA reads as TGTGCCTGGAGTATACCAACCGGGACAGGGGTCCAGTACTTC. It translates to CAWSIPTGTGVQYF.

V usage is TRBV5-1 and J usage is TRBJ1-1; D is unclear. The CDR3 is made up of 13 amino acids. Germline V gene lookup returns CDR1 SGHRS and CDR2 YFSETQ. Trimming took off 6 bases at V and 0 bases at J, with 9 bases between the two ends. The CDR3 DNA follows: TGCGCCAGCAATGAGGGCATGAACACTGAAGCTTTCTTT. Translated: CASNEGMNTEAFF.

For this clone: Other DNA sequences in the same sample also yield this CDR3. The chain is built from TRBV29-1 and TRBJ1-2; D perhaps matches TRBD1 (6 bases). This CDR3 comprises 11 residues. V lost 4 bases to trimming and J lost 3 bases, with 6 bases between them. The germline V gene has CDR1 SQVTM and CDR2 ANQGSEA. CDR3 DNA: TGCAGCGTTGGGACAGACTATGGCTACACCTTC. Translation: CSVGTDYGYTF.